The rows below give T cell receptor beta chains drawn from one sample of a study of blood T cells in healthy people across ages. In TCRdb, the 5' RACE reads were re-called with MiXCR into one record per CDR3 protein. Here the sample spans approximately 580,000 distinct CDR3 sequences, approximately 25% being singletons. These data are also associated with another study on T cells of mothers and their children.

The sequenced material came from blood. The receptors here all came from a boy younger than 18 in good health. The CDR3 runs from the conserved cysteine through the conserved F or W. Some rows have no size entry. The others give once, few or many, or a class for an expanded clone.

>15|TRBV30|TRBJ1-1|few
CAWSPRQGRYTEAFF
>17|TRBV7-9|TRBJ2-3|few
CASSSSFLGESTDTQYF
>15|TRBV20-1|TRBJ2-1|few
CSARHIPSSYNEQFF
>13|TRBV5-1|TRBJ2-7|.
CASSLGQGSKQYF
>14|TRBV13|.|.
CASSPREMQVTQYF
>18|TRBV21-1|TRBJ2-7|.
CASSKFSVFFGTAYEQYF
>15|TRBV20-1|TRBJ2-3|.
CSATGLAGVSDTQYF
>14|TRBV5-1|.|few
CASIPGDSYNEQFF
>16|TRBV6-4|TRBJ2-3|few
CASSDSGGRFTDTQYF
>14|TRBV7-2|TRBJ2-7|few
CASSSPGGWYEQYF
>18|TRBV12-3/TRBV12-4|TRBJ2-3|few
CASSFWASGRISTDTQYF
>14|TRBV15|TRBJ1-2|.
CATSRALTNYGYTF
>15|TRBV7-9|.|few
CASSHLEDRVHEQFF
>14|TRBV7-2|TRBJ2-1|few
CASSSNTGYNEQFF
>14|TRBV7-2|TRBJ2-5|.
CASSLMGIQETQYF
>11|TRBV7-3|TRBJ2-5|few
CASSLRRTQYF
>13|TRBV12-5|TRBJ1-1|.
CASGGHPNTEAFF
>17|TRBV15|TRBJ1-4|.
CATSRDQKPATNEKLFF
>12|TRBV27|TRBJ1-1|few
CASSPDRAEAFF
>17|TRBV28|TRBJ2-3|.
CASSFKFRPGHTDTQYF
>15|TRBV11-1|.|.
CASSLEPPPYNEQFF
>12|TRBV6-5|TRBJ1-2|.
CASSYRGGGYTF
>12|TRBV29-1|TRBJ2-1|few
CSVVAAMNEQFF
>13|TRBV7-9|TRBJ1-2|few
CASSLNGGGGYTF
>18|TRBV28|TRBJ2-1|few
CASSSILATESSYNEQFF
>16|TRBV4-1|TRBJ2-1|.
CASSQGGLAALETRYF
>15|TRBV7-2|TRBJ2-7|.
CASSLGGAIGYEQYF
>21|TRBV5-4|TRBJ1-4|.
CASSLEYGTGASVQTNEKLFF
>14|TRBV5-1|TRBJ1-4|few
CASSSGTGFEKLFF
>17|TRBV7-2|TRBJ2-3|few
CASSLDRLAPRTDTQYF
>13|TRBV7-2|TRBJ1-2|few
CASSFDRAVGYTF
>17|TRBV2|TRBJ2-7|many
CASSGGGALVSSYEQYF
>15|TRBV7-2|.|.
CASSDRDRVAYEQYF
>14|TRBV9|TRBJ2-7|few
CASSVGGASHEQYF
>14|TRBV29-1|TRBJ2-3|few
CSVDTSGRTYTQYF
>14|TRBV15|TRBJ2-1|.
CATGGDSSYNEQFF
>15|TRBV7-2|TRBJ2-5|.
CASSRLGGPRETQYF
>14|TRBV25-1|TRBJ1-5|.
CASSLVGSNQPQHF
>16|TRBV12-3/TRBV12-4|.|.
CASSPGDKKRTYEQYF
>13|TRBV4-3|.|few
CASSQGAGDEQYF
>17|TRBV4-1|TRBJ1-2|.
CASSQDGTARDIHGYTF
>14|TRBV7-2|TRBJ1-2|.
CASSQAGLLYGYTF
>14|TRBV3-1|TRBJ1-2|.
CASTPDRGGYGYTF
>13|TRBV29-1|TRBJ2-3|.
CSVLGTVPDTQYF
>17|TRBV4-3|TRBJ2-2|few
CASSQDHPGGRPGELFF
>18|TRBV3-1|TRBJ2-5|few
CASSQDGGTPTPQETQYF
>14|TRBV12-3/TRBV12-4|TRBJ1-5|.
CASSQSGGNQPQHF
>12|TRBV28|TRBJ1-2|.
CASSQGTSGYTF
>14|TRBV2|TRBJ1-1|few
CASSARRQSTEAFF
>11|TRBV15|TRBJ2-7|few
CATSNSDEQYF
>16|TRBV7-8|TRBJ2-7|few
CASSPEWTGGGYEQYF
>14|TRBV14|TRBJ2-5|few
CASSDRGRRETQYF
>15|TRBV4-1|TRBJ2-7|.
CASSQGQGETREQYF
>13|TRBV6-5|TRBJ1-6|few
CASSKGWDSPLHF
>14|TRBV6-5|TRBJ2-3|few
CASSGGGAEDTQYF
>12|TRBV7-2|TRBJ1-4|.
CASSPAGPKLFF
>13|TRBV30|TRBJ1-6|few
CAWSVVANSPLHF
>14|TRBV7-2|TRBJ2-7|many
CASSNNRASYEQYF
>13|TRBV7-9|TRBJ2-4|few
CASTHSGGGIQYF